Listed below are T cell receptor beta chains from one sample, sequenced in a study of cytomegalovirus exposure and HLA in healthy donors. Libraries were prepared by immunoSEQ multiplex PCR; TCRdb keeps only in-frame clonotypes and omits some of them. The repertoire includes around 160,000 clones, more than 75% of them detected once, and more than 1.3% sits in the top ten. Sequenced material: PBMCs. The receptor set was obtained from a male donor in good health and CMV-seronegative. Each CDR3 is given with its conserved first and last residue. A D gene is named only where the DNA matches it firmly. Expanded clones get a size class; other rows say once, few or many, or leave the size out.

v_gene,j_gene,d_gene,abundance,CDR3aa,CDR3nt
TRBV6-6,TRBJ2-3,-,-,CASSSETLTDTQYF,TGTGCCAGCAGTTCCGAGACTCTCACAGATACGCAGTATTTT
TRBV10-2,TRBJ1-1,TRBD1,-,CASSDRGRDTEAFF,TGCGCCAGCAGTGACAGGGGGCGGGACACTGAAGCTTTCTTT
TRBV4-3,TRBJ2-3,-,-,CASSLNQGADTQYF,TGCGCCAGCAGCCTGAACCAGGGCGCAGATACGCAGTATTTT
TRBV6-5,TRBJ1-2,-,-,CASSPQVDYGYTF,TGTGCCAGCAGTCCACAGGTGGACTATGGCTACACCTTC
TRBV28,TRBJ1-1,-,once,CASSFRDKAFF,TGTGCCAGCAGTTTCCGGGATAAAGCTTTCTTT
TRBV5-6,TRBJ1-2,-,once,CASSLATNYGYTF,TGTGCCAGCAGCTTGGCTACTAACTATGGCTACACCTTC
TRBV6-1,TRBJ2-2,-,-,CASSEVGSAGELFF,TGTGCCAGCAGTGAAGTAGGGAGCGCCGGGGAGCTGTTTTTT
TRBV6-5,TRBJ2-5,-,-,CASRDGGGAWETQYF,TGTGCCAGCAGAGACGGAGGGGGCGCGTGGGAGACCCAGTACTTC
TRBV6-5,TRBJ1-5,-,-,CASSYSTGTDQPQHF,TGTGCCAGCAGTTACTCGACGGGAACGGATCAGCCCCAGCATTTT
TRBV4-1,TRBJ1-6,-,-,CASTGGSYNSPLHF,TGCGCCAGCACCGGGGGTTCCTATAATTCACCCCTCCACTTT
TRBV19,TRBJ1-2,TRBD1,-,CASSTGGYGYTF,TGTGCCAGTAGTACAGGGGGCTATGGCTACACCTTC
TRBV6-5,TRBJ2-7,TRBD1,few,CASSYGQGINEQYF,TGTGCCAGCAGTTACGGACAGGGAATCAACGAGCAGTACTTC
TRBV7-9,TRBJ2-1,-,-,CASSPPGTSEGDEQFF,TGTGCCAGCAGCCCGCCAGGGACCTCCGAGGGGGATGAGCAGTTCTTC
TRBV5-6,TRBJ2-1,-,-,CASTNDYYNEQFF,TGTGCCAGCACCAATGACTATTACAATGAGCAGTTCTTC
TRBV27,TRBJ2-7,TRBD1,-,CASSYLRGHYEQYF,TGTGCCAGCAGTTATTTGAGGGGGCATTACGAGCAGTACTTC
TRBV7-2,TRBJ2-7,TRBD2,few,CASTGLAGGAYEQYF,TGTGCCAGCACGGGACTAGCGGGGGGAGCCTACGAGCAGTACTTC
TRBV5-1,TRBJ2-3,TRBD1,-,CASSSGTGSTDTQYF,TGCGCCAGCAGCTCGGGGACAGGGTCCACAGATACGCAGTATTTT
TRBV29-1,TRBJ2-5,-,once,CSVVRREETQYF,TGCAGCGTTGTAAGGAGGGAAGAGACCCAGTACTTC
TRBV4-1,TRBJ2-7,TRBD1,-,CASSQPRTGSYEQYF,TGCGCCAGCAGCCAACCACGGACAGGGAGCTACGAGCAGTACTTC
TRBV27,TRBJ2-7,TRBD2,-,CASSTQFLAGSYEQYF,TGTGCCAGCAGTACCCAGTTTCTAGCGGGCTCCTACGAGCAGTACTTC
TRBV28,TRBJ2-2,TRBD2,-,CASSPSGKGTGELFF,TGTGCCAGCAGTCCTAGCGGGAAAGGCACCGGGGAGCTGTTTTTT
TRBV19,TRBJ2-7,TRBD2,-,CASSFGLAGPYEQYF,TGTGCCAGTAGTTTCGGACTAGCGGGCCCCTACGAGCAGTACTTC
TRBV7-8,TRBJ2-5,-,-,CASSLRQGSSAQVTQYF,TGTGCCAGCAGCTTAAGGCAGGGTAGTTCAGCGCAAGTGACCCAGTACTTC
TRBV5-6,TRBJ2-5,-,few,CASSLDERETQYF,TGTGCCAGCAGCTTGGACGAGAGAGAGACCCAGTACTTC
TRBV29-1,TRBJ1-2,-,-,CSVSGLSDGYTF,TGCAGCGTCTCAGGTCTCTCGGATGGCTACACCTTC
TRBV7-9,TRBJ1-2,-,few,CASSSPILYGYTF,TGTGCCAGCAGCTCCCCCATACTGTATGGCTACACCTTC
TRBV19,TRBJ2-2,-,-,CASSIGLQLKGGELFF,TGTGCCAGTAGTATAGGGTTACAGCTCAAAGGCGGGGAGCTGTTTTTT
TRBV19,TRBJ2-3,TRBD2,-,CASSLNGLAGTDTQYF,TGTGCCAGTAGTCTCAACGGACTAGCGGGGACAGATACGCAGTATTTT
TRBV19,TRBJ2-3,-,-,CASSIRDTQYF,TGTGCCAGTAGTATACGAGATACGCAGTATTTT
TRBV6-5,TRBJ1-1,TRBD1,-,CASSYGDRTGTEAFF,TGTGCCAGCAGTTATGGGGACAGGACGGGAACTGAAGCTTTCTTT
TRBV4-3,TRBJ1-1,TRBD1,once,CASSQGTGEAFF,TGCGCCAGCAGCCAAGGGACAGGGGAGGCTTTCTTT
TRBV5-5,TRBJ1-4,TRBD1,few,CASSLTGADEKLFF,TGTGCCAGCAGCTTGACAGGGGCGGATGAAAAACTGTTTTTT
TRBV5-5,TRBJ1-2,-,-,CASTTGSILNYGYTF,TGTGCCAGCACCACGGGGTCCATCCTCAACTATGGCTACACCTTC
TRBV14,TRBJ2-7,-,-,CASSQTSYEQYF,TGTGCCAGCAGCCAGACTAGTTACGAGCAGTACTTC
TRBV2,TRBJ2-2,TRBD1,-,CASSQGQGNTGELFF,TGTGCCAGCAGTCAAGGACAGGGTAACACCGGGGAGCTGTTTTTT
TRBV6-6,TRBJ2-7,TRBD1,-,CASSKGQGDEQYF,TGTGCCAGCAGTAAGGGACAGGGGGACGAGCAGTACTTC
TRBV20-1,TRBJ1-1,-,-,CSALWGLEAFF,TGCAGTGCCCTGTGGGGGCTGGAAGCTTTCTTT
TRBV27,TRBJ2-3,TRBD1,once,CASSSPRDRGTDTQYF,TGTGCCAGCAGTTCCCCCCGGGACAGGGGAACAGATACGCAGTATTTT
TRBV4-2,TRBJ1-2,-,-,CASSQGRAENYGYTF,TGTGCCAGCAGCCAAGGGAGAGCGGAAAACTATGGCTACACCTTC
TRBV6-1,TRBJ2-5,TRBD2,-,CASSERGGRETQYF,TGTGCCAGCAGTGAACGGGGGGGCCGCGAGACCCAGTACTTC
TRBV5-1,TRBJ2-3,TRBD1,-,CASSWTGGQAPDTQYF,TGCGCCAGCAGCTGGACAGGAGGACAAGCCCCAGATACGCAGTATTTT
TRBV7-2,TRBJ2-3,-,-,CASSLGSYTDTQYF,TGTGCCAGCAGCTTAGGCAGTTACACAGATACGCAGTATTTT
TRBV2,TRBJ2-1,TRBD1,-,CASIRGNYNEQFF,TGTGCCAGCATCAGGGGGAATTACAATGAGCAGTTCTTC
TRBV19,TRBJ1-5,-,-,CASSDGQEGNQPQHF,TGTGCCAGTAGTGACGGGCAGGAGGGGAATCAGCCCCAGCATTTT
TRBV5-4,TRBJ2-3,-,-,CASSLEQGTDTQYF,TGTGCCAGCAGCTTGGAACAGGGAACAGATACGCAGTATTTT